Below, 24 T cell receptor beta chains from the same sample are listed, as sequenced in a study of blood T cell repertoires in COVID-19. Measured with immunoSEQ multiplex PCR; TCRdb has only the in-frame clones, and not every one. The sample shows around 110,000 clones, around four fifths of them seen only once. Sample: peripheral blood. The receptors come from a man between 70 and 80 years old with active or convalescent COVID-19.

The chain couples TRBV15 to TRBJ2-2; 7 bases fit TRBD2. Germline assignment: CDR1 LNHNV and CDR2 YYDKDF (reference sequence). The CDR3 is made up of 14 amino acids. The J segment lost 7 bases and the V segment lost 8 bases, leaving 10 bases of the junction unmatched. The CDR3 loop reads CATSLGGSGGELFF. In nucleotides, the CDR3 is TGTGCCACCTCTCTGGGGGGGTCCGGCGGGGAGCTGTTTTTT.

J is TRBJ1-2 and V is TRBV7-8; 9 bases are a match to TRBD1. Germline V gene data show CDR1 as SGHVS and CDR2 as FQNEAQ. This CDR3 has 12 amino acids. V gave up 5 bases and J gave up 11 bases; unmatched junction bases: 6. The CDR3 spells CASSRGTGRYTF. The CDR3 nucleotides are TGTGCCAGCAGCAGGGGGACAGGGAGGTACACCTTC.

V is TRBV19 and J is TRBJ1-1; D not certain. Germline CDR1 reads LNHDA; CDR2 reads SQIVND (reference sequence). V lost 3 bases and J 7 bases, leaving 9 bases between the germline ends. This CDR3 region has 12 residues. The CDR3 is CASSIRSVEAFF. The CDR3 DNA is TGTGCCAGTAGTATTCGGAGTGTTGAAGCTTTCTTT.

The chain's CDR3 is CASGLVWGDNSPLHF. CDR3 DNA: TGTGCTAGTGGTTTGGTTTGGGGCGATAATTCACCCCTCCACTTT. The chain carries TRBV12-5 and TRBJ1-6, with D possibly TRBD1 on 5 matching bases. The CDR3 runs to 15 residues. CDR1 and CDR2 from the germline V gene are LGHNT and FRNRAP. The V end was cut by 0 bases, the J end by 5 bases, with 8 bases between.

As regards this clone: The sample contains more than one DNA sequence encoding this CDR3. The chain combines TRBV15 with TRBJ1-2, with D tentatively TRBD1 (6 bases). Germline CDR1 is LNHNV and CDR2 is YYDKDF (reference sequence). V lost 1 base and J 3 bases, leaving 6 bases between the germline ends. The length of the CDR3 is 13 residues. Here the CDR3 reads CATSRGTDYGYTF. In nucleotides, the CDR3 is TGTGCCACCAGCAGAGGGACAGACTATGGCTACACCTTC. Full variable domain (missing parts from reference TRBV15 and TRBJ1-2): DAMVIQNPRYQVTQFGKPVTLSCSQTLNHNVMYWYQQKSSQAPKLLFHYYDKDFNNEADTPDNFQSRRPNTSFCFLDIRSPGLGDTAMYLCATSRGTDYGYTFGSGTRLTVV.

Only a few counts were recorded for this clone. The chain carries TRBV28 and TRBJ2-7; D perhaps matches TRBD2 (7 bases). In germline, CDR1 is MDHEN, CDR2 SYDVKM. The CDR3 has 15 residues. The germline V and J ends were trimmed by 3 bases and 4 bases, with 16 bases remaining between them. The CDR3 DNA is TGTGCCAGCAGTTTTTCGGGGGGCGTTACGTACGAGCAGTACTTC. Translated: CASSFSGGVTYEQYF.

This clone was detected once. The CDR3: CASSLYFDQPQHF. The CDR3 DNA follows: TGTGCCAGCAGCTTATATTTCGATCAGCCCCAGCATTTT. V usage is TRBV7-2 and J usage is TRBJ1-5, with D hard to call. Germline CDR1 SGHTA, CDR2 FQGNSA. V shed 2 bases and J shed 5 bases, with 7 bases lying between them. The CDR3 extends over 13 amino acids.

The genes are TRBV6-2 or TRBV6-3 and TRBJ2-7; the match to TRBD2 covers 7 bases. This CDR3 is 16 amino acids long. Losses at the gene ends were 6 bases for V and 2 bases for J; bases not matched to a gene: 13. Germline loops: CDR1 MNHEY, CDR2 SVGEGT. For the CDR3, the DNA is TGTGCCAGCAGCCCTTTTATTCGGGCGGGGGCCTACGAGCAGTACTTC. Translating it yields CASSPFIRAGAYEQYF.

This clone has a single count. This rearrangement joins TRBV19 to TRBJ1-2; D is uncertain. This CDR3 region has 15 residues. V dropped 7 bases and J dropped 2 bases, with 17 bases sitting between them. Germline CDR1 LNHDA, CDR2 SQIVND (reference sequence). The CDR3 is CASIQRAGRNYGYTF. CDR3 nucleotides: TGTGCCAGTATTCAGCGGGCGGGTCGGAACTATGGCTACACCTTC.

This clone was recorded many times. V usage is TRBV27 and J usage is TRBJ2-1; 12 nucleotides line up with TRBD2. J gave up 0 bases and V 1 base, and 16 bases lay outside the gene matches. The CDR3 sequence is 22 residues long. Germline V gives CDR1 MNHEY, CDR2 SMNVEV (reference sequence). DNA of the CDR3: TGTGCCAGCAGTTTATACGCCTCCGGGACTAGCGGGTCGGTGAGCTCCTACAATGAGCAGTTCTTC. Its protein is CASSLYASGTSGSVSSYNEQFF.

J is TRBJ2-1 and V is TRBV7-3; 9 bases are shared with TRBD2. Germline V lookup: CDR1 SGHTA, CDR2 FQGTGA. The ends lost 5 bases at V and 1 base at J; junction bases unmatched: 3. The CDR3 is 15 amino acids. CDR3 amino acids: CASSNLAGSYNEQFF. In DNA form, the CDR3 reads TGTGCCAGCAGCAACCTAGCGGGATCCTACAATGAGCAGTTCTTC.

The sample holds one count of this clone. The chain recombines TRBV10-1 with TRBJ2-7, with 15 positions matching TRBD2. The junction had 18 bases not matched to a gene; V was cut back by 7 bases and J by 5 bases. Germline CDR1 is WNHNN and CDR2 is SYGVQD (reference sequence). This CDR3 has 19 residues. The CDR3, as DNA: TGCGCCAGCACCCAGGGCCCCGGGACTAGCGGGAGGCAACACCACGAGCAGTACTTC. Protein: CASTQGPGTSGRQHHEQYF.

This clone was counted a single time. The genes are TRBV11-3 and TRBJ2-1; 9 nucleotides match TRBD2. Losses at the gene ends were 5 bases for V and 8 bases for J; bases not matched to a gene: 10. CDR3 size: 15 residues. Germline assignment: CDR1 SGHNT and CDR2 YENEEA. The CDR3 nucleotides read TGTGCCAGCAGCGCTCTCGCGGGGGGGAACTATGAGCAGTTCTTC. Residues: CASSALAGGNYEQFF.

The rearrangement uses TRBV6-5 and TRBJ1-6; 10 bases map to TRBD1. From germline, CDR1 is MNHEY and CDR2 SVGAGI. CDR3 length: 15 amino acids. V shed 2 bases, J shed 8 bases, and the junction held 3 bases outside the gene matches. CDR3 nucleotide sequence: TGTGCCAGCAGTTACGAGGGGACAGGGGATTCACCCCTCCACTTT. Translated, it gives CASSYEGTGDSPLHF.

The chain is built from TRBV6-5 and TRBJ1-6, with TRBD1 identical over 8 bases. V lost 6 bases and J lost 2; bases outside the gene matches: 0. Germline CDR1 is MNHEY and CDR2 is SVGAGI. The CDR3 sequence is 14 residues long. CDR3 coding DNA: TGTGCCAGCAGGGGACAGGCCTATAATTCACCCCTCCACTTT. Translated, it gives CASRGQAYNSPLHF.

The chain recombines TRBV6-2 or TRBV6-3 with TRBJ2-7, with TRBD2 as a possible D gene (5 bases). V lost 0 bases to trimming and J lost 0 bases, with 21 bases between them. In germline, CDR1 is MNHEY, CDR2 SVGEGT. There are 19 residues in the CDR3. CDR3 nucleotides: TGTGCCAGCAGTTACTCGAATTTCCCCAGAGGGCGAAGCTCCTACGAGCAGTACTTC. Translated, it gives CASSYSNFPRGRSSYEQYF.

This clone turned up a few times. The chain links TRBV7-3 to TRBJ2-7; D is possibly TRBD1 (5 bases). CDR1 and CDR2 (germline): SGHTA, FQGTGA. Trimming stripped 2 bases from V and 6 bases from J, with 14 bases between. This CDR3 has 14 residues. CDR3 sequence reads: CASSLQGPSSEQYF. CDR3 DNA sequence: TGTGCCAGCAGCTTACAGGGTCCCTCTAGCGAGCAGTACTTC.

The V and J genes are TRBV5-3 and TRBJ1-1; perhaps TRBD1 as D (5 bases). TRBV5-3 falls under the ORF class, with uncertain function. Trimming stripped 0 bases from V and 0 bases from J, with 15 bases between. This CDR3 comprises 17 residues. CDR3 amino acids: CARSLVGQGGVNTEAFF. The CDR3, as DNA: TGTGCCAGAAGCTTGGTGGGGCAGGGCGGCGTGAACACTGAAGCTTTCTTT.

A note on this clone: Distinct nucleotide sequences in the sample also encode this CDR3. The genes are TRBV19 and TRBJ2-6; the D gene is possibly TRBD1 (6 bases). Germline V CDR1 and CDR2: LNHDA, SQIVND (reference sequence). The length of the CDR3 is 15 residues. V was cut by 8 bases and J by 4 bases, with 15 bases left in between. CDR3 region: CASRRQAYGANVLTF. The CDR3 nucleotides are TGTGCCAGTCGTAGACAGGCATACGGGGCCAACGTCCTGACTTTC. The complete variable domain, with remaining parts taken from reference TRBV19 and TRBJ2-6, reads DGGITQSPKYLFRKEGQNVTLSCEQNLNHDAMYWYRQDPGQGLRLIYYSQIVNDFQKGDIAEGYSVSREKKESFPLTVTSAQKNPTAFYLCASRRQAYGANVLTFGAGSRLTVL.

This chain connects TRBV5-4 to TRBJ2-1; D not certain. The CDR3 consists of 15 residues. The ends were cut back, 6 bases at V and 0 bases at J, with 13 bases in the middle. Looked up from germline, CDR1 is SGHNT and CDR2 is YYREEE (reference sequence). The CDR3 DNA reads TGTGCCAGCACCGACGACGGCGGCTCCTACAATGAGCAGTTCTTC. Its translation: CASTDDGGSYNEQFF. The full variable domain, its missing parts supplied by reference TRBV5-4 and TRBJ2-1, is ETGVTQSPTHLIKTRGQQVTLRCSSQSGHNTVSWYQQALGQGPQFIFQYYREEENGRGNFPPRFSGLQFPNYSSELNVNALELDDSALYLCASTDDGGSYNEQFFGPGTRLTVL.

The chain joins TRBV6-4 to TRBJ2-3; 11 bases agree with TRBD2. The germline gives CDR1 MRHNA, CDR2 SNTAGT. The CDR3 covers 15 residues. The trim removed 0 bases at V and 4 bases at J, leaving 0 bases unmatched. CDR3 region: CASSDSSGGADTQYF. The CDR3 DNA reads TGTGCCAGCAGTGACTCTAGCGGGGGGGCAGATACGCAGTATTTT.

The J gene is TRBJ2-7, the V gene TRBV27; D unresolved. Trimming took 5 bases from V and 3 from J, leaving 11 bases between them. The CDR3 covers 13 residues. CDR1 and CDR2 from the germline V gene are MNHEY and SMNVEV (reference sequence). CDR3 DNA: TGTGCCAGCAGTCCCAATATCGGCTACGAGCAGTACTTC. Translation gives CASSPNIGYEQYF.

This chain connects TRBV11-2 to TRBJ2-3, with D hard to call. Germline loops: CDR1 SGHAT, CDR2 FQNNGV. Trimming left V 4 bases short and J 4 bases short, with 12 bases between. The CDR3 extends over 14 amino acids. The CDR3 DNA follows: TGTGCCAGCAGCTCCTGGGCCTCTCCAGATACGCAGTATTTT. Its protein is CASSSWASPDTQYF.

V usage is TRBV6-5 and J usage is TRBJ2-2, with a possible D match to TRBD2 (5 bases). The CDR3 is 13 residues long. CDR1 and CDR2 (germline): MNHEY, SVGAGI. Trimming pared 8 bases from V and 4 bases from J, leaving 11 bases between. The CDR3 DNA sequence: TGTGCCAGCCGAGGGTGGGGCACCGGGGAGCTGTTTTTT. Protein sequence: CASRGWGTGELFF.